This is a list of T cell receptor beta chains from one sample in a study of blood T cell repertoires in COVID-19. Sequencing was performed with immunoSEQ multiplex PCR; in TCRdb, only in-frame clones are kept and a portion is missing. This table has about 150,000 clones, around 81% appearing once. Sequenced input: peripheral blood. These receptors were taken from an older woman with active or convalescent COVID-19. Both conserved end residues are part of each CDR3. The D gene is left open where the match is weak. Clone size is given for some rows only: seen once, a few or many times, or a class if the clone is expanded.

abundance,d_gene,v_gene,j_gene,CDR3aa,CDR3nt
NA,NA,TRBV28,TRBJ1-3,CASRSPLEGHHTIYF,TGTGCCAGCAGATCCCCGCTGGAGGGGCATCACACCATATATTTT
NA,NA,TRBV19,TRBJ2-3,CASSIGGLGADTQYF,TGTGCCAGTAGTATAGGGGGGCTCGGCGCAGATACGCAGTATTTT
NA,TRBD2,TRBV9,TRBJ2-2,CASSASGGNTGELFF,TGTGCCAGCAGCGCTAGCGGGGGGAACACCGGGGAGCTGTTTTTT
NA,TRBD1,TRBV5-4,TRBJ1-3,CASSLNRGLSGNTIYF,TGTGCCAGCAGCTTAAACAGGGGGCTCTCTGGAAACACCATATATTTT
NA,NA,TRBV5-1,TRBJ1-2,CASSYGQNYGYTF,TGCGCCAGCAGCTATGGACAGAACTATGGCTACACCTTC
NA,TRBD2,TRBV2,TRBJ2-1,CASKTSGGAREQFF,TGTGCCAGCAAAACTAGCGGGGGGGCTAGAGAGCAGTTCTTC
NA,TRBD2,TRBV5-4,TRBJ2-5,CASSLREGGKETQYF,TGTGCCAGCAGCTTGCGGGAGGGAGGAAAAGAGACCCAGTACTTC
NA,NA,TRBV5-4,TRBJ2-1,CASSPNLSGQNEQFF,TGTGCCAGCAGCCCCAACCTGAGCGGACAGAATGAGCAGTTCTTC
NA,TRBD2,TRBV27,TRBJ2-7,CASSKLSGRVYEQYF,TGTGCCAGCAGCAAACTTAGCGGGAGAGTCTACGAGCAGTACTTC
NA,NA,TRBV19,TRBJ1-3,CASSPRGNTIYF,TGTGCCAGTAGCCCGAGGGGAAACACCATATATTTT
NA,NA,TRBV5-1,TRBJ1-6,CASSAGDARSLHF,TGCGCCAGCAGCGCAGGGGACGCCCGGTCCCTCCACTTT
NA,NA,TRBV7-2,TRBJ2-7,CASSLGRQSYEQYF,TGTGCCAGCAGCTTAGGTAGACAGTCCTACGAGCAGTACTTC
NA,TRBD2,TRBV5-4,TRBJ2-3,CASSTGNRGGSDTQYF,TGTGCCAGCAGCACCGGTAATCGGGGGGGCTCAGATACGCAGTATTTT
NA,TRBD2,TRBV6-6,TRBJ2-7,CASRRTSVTYEQYF,TGTGCCAGCAGAAGGACTAGCGTTACCTACGAGCAGTACTTC
NA,TRBD1,TRBV19,TRBJ2-2,CASSMEGQDNTGELFF,TGTGCCAGTAGTATGGAGGGACAGGATAACACCGGGGAGCTGTTTTTT
NA,TRBD1,TRBV2,TRBJ1-6,CASRIIKPGQSNSPLHF,TGTGCCAGCAGAATAATTAAACCGGGACAGAGCAATTCACCCCTCCACTTT
few,NA,TRBV7-2,TRBJ2-3,CASSLRSGRTDTQYF,TGTGCCAGCAGCTTAAGATCTGGGCGCACAGATACGCAGTATTTT
NA,TRBD2,TRBV6-6,TRBJ2-7,CASSWGGISSYEQYF,TGTGCCAGCAGTTGGGGGGGGATATCGTCCTACGAGCAGTACTTC
NA,NA,TRBV6-2/TRBV6-3,TRBJ2-7,CASSYSITEQGYEQYF,TGTGCCAGCAGTTACTCGATTACGGAACAGGGCTACGAGCAGTACTTC
NA,TRBD1,TRBV23-1,TRBJ2-7,CASSQSMGQGKIYEQYF,TGCGCCAGCAGTCAATCGATGGGACAGGGGAAAATCTACGAGCAGTACTTC
NA,NA,TRBV28,TRBJ2-1,CASRGASLNEQFF,TGTGCCAGCAGAGGGGCTTCGCTCAATGAGCAGTTCTTC
few,TRBD1,TRBV18,TRBJ1-1,CASSPSQGADTEAFF,TGTGCCAGCTCACCATCCCAGGGGGCCGACACTGAAGCTTTCTTT
NA,TRBD1,TRBV5-8,TRBJ1-6,CASSFPRTGGQSPLHF,TGTGCCAGCAGCTTCCCCCGGACAGGGGGACAGTCACCCCTCCACTTT
NA,NA,TRBV5-4,TRBJ2-1,CASSLVGVGGNEQFF,TGTGCCAGCAGCTTGGTTGGGGTGGGAGGCAATGAGCAGTTCTTC
NA,NA,TRBV10-1,TRBJ1-1,CASKANLGATEAFF,TGCGCCAGCAAAGCCAACCTGGGGGCCACTGAAGCTTTCTTT
NA,NA,TRBV11-2,TRBJ2-1,CASSLMGPGAGNEQFF,TGTGCCAGCAGCTTAATGGGCCCGGGAGCCGGAAATGAGCAGTTCTTC
NA,NA,TRBV3-1/TRBV3-2,TRBJ1-6,CASSQARYNSPLHF,TGTGCCAGCAGCCAAGCGAGGTATAATTCACCCCTCCACTTT
NA,NA,TRBV21-1,TRBJ1-1,CASSKARRFIEYRGAEAFF,TGTGCCAGCAGCAAAGCGCGAAGATTTATCGAATATAGGGGCGCTGAAGCTTTCTTT
NA,NA,TRBV18,TRBJ2-3,CASSSLSDTQYF,TGTGCCAGCTCATCCCTATCAGATACGCAGTATTTT
NA,TRBD1,TRBV6-1,TRBJ1-5,CASSEYESGGYQPQHF,TGTGCCAGCAGTGAATATGAGTCAGGGGGCTATCAGCCCCAGCATTTT
NA,NA,TRBV19,TRBJ1-1,CASTRGTNTEAFF,TGTGCCAGTACTAGGGGGACGAACACTGAAGCTTTCTTT